Each of the 11 T cell receptor beta chains below was sequenced from the same sample in a study of OX40 agonist ivuxolimab in advanced cancers. Produced via immunoSEQ multiplex PCR; TCRdb's table is partial and in-frame only. The repertoire holds over 95,000 clones, with 85% to 90% as singletons. The specimen was CD4+ or CD8+ T cells sorted from blood, collected in a trial of the OX40 agonist ivuxolimab. The source is an adult with an advanced solid tumor such as melanoma, head and neck, liver or kidney cancer.

This rearrangement joins TRBV4-1 to TRBJ1-6, with 7 nucleotides matching TRBD1. Germline V gene lookup returns CDR1 MGHRA and CDR2 YSYEKL. There are 16 residues in the CDR3. J was trimmed by 8 bases and V by 3 bases; bases with no gene match: 10. The CDR3 reads CASSHILRGRDSPLHF. The CDR3 DNA reads TGCGCCAGCAGCCATATACTAAGGGGGCGCGATTCACCCCTCCACTTT.

This chain uses TRBV28 with TRBJ2-1; no definite D call. Trimming took 10 bases from V and 6 from J, leaving 19 bases between them. The CDR3 is 14 residues long. Germline assignment: CDR1 MDHEN and CDR2 SYDVKM. The CDR3 nucleotides read TGTGCCACCCATTCCCCGGTCCCAACCAATGAGCAGTTCTTC. Its translation: CATHSPVPTNEQFF.

The chain couples TRBV6-5 to TRBJ1-2; D might be TRBD1 (6 bases). Trimming left V 5 bases short and J 8 bases short, with 21 bases between. CDR3 length: 15 amino acids. Germline-derived CDR1 and CDR2 are MNHEY and SVGAGI. The DNA of the CDR3 is TGTGCCAGCAGTCTGACCAAGGGGACATGGCGAGGCTACACCTTC. Translation: CASSLTKGTWRGYTF.

V usage is TRBV11-2 and J usage is TRBJ2-1; D perhaps matches TRBD2 (5 bases). Per germline, CDR1 SGHAT and CDR2 FQNNGV. The CDR3 has 15 residues. The germline V and J ends were trimmed by 2 bases and 0 bases, with 8 bases remaining between them. The CDR3 bases are TGTGCCAGCAGCTTATGGAGGAGCTCCTACAATGAGCAGTTCTTC. Its translation: CASSLWRSSYNEQFF. The variable domain in full, completed from reference TRBV11-2 and TRBJ2-1, reads EAGVAQSPRYKIIEKRQSVAFWCNPISGHATLYWYQQILGQGPKLLIQFQNNGVVDDSQLPKDRFSAERLKGVDSTLKIQPAKLEDSAVYLCASSLWRSSYNEQFFGPGTRLTVL.

The chain joins TRBV28 to TRBJ1-2, with 9 positions matching TRBD1. With 5 bases clipped from V and 6 bases from J, the junction kept 7 bases outside the gene matches. CDR1 and CDR2 from the germline V gene are MDHEN and SYDVKM. The length of the CDR3 is 14 residues. The CDR3 is CASSTSGTGNGYTF. Written as DNA, the CDR3 is TGTGCCAGCAGTACCTCCGGGACAGGGAATGGCTACACCTTC.

J is TRBJ2-7 and V is TRBV10-3, with 8 bases that match TRBD1. Trimming at V came to 6 bases and at J to 2 bases, leaving 6 bases not matched to a gene. Germline V gene data show CDR1 as ENHRY and CDR2 as SYGVKD. The CDR3 totals 14 residues. As DNA, the CDR3 is TGTGCCATCAGCCGAGACAGGGGAGCCTACGAGCAGTACTTC. It specifies CAISRDRGAYEQYF.

The chain joins TRBV7-2 to TRBJ1-2; maybe TRBD1 (5 bases). Trimming cost V 4 bases and J 2 bases, with 8 bases left between them. In germline, CDR1 is SGHTA, CDR2 FQGNSA. This CDR3 has 13 amino acids. The CDR3 loop is CASSSTGNYGYTF. CDR3 sequence (DNA): TGTGCCAGCAGCTCAACAGGAAACTATGGCTACACCTTC.

This chain links TRBV7-8 with TRBJ2-2, with D possibly being TRBD1 (6 bases). The ends were cut back, 11 bases at V and 0 bases at J, with 19 bases in the middle. Germline CDR1 and CDR2: SGHVS and FQNEAQ. This CDR3 region has 16 residues. The CDR3 region has the DNA TGTGCCGGCTCAAACCAGGGGCCTGCGAACACCGGGGAGCTGTTTTTT. It specifies CAGSNQGPANTGELFF.

V and J are TRBV4-3 and TRBJ1-3; D ambiguous. CDR1 and CDR2 (germline): LGHNA, YSLEER. This CDR3 has 15 amino acids. The germline V and J ends were trimmed by 0 bases and 4 bases, with 10 bases remaining between them. DNA for the CDR3: TGCGCCAGCAGCCAAGATAATACTGCGGGAAACACCATATATTTT. Its protein is CASSQDNTAGNTIYF.

This clone was seen just once. The junction and the germline gene differ at one end; a read error may be behind it. The chain couples TRBV4-3 to TRBJ2-3, with TRBD2 matching 7 bases. CDR1 and CDR2 from the germline V gene are LGHNA and YSLEER. This CDR3 spans 13 amino acids. CDR3 bases: TGCGCCAGCAGCCAAGATCGGGGGGAGTCCTTAATCTTT. Amino acid sequence: CASSQDRGESLIF.

This chain connects TRBV5-4 to TRBJ1-6; D gene unclear. V dropped 1 base and J dropped 7 bases, with 18 bases sitting between them. The germline gives CDR1 SGHNT, CDR2 YYREEE (reference sequence). There are 17 residues in the CDR3. The CDR3 region is CASSLPTLGLGNSPLHF. DNA of the CDR3: TGTGCCAGCAGCTTGCCCACTTTAGGATTGGGGAATTCACCCCTCCACTTT.